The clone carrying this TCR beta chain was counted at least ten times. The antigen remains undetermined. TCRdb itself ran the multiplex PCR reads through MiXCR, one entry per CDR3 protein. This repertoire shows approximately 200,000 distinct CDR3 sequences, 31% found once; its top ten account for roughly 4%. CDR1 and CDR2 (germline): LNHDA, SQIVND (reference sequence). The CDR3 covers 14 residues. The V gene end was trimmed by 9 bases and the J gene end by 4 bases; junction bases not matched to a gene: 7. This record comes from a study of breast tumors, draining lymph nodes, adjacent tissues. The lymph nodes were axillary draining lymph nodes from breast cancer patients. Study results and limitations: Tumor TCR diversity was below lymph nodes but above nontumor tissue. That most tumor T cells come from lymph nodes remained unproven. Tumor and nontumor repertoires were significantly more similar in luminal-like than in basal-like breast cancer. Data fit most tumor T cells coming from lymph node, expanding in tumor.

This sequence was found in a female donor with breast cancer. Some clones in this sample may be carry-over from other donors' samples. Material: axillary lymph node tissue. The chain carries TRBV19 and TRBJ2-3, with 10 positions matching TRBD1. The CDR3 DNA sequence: TGTGCCAGCCGGGACAGGGGAGTAGCAGATACGCAGTATTTT. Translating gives CASRDRGVADTQYF.